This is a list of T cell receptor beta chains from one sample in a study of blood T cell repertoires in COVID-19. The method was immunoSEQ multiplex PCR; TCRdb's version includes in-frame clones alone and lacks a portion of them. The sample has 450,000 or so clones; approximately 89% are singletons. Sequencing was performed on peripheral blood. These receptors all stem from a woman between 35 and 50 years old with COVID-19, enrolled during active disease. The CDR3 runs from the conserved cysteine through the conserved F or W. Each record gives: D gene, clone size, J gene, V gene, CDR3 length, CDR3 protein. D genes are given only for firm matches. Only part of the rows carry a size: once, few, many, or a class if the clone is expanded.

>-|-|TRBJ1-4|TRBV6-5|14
CASSQDTFLGKLFF
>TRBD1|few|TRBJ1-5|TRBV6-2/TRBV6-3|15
CASSYTGGGRQPQHF
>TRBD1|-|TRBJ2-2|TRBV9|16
CASRLGQGSITGELFF
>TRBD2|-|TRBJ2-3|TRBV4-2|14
CASGAGGGTDTQYF
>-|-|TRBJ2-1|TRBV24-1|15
CATSESGKFYNEQFF
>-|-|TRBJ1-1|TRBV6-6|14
CASSYWTKNTEAFF
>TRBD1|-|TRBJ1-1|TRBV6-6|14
CASSWGQKNTEAFF
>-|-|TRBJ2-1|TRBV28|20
CASSVTPVWAVASSYNEQFF
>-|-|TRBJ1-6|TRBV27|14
CASNPSGGFSPLHF
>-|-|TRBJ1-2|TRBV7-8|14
CASSGQGGSYGYTF
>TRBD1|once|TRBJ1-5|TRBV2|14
CASSPGQGEQPQHF
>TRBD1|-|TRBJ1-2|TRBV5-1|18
CASSFDRVTPTANYGYTF
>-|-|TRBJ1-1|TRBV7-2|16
CASSLAIGGINTEAFF
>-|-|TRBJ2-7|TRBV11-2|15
CASNLRSPGDHEQYF
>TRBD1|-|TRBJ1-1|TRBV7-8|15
CASSARQGRNTEAFF
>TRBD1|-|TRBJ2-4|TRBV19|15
CASSIQKGQGHIQYF
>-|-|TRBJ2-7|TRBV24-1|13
CATSEGHSYEQYF
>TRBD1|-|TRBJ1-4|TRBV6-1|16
CASSEARGQGAEKLFF
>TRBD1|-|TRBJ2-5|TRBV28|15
CASSSVQGAKETQYF
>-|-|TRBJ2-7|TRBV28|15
CASSLTGGGSYEQYF
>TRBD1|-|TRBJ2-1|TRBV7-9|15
CASSWDRVPYNEQFF
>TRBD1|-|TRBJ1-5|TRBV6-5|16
CASSYSRTGSNQPQHF
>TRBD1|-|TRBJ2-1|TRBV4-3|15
CASSWTGGDYNEQFF
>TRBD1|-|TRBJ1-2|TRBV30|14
CAWSPGQGKHGYTF
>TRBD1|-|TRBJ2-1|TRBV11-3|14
CASSGQGDYNEQFF
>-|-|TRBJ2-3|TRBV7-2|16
CASSPDASGLADTQYF
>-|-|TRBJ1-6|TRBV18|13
CASSPPQGPPLHF
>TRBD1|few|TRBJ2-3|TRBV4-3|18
CASSQDTAGQGLTDTQYF
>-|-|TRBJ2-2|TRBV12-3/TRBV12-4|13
CASSVTVIGELFF